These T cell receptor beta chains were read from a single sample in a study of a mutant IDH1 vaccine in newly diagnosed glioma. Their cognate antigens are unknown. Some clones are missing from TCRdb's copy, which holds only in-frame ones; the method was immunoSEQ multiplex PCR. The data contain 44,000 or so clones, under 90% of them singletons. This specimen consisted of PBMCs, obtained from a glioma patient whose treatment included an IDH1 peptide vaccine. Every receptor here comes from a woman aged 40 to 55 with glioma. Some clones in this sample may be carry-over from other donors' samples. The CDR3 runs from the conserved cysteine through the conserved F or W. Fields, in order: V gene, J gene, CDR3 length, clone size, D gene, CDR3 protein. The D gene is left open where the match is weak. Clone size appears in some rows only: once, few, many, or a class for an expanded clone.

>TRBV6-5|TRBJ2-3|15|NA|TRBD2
CASSYVSGGEGTQYF
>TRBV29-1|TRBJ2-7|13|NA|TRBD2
CSVESGGSYEQYF
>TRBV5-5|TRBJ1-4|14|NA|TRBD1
CASSSGQLNEKLFF
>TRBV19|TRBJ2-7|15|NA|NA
CASSPGTRGSRWQYF
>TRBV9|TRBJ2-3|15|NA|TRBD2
CASSPSGLESGTQYF
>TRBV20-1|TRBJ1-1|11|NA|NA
CNPSLGTEAFF
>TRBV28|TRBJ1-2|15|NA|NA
CASSRPGGADYGYTF
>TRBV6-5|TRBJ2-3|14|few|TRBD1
CASSSDRDADTQYF
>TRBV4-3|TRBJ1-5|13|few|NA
CASSLNSVQPQHF
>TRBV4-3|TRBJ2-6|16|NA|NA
CASSQDLGSGANVLTF
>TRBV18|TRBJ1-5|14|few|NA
CASSPSGLGQPQHF
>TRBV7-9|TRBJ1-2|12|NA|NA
CASSLPRDGYTF
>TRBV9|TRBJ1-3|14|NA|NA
CASSVLGAGNTIYF
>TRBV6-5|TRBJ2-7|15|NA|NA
CASRYKLGQNYEQYF
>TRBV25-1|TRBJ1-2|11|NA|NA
CASSQGLSYTF
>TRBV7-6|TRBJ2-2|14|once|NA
CATSPDGVAGELFF
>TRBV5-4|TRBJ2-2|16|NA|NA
CASSRARDSATGELFF
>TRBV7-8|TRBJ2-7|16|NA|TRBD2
CASSPTSGSVGGEQYF
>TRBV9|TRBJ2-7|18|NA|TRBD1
CASSVGVNWAGGPYEQYF
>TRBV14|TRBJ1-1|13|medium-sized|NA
CASSQVVGVRAFF
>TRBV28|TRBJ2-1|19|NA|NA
CASSPTPHVSGINYNEQFF
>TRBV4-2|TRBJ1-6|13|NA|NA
CASSQEVNSPLHF
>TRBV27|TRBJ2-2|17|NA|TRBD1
CASSPLGQGESAGELFF
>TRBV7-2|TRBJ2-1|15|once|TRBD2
CASIPGLAGEREQFF
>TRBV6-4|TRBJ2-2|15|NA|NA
CASSPQALNTGELFF
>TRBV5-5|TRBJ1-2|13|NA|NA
CASSLTLNYGYTF
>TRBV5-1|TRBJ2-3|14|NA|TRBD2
CASMTSGGTDTQYF
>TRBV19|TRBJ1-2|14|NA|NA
CASSATQGTGGYTF